This T cell receptor (beta chain) was captured by sequencing in a study of T-cell memory formation after mild COVID-19. TCRdb reprocessed the 5' RACE reads with MiXCR, giving one entry per CDR3 protein. The sample shows 280,000 or so distinct CDR3 sequences, less than 9.5% of them seen only once. The receptor was derived from a man younger than 30 who had mild COVID-19 (a few samples of this study predate the infection). Cell type and time point are not known. Sequences were obtained from PBMCs or a T cell subset sorted from them (not recorded which).

The CDR3 region is CSARLPPGNEQFF. CDR3 DNA: TGCAGTGCTAGACTGCCCCCTGGGAATGAGCAGTTCTTC. The chain couples TRBV20-1 to TRBJ2-1; D is undetermined. Germline CDR1 reads DFQATT; CDR2 reads SNEGSKA (reference sequence). This CDR3 has 13 residues. Trimming shortened V by 2 bases and J by 7 bases, and 12 bases separated the two germline ends.